This T cell receptor beta chain was captured in a study of OX40 agonist ivuxolimab in advanced cancers. Study at large: At under 85% male, the cohort had a mean age of around 56 years, ranging from about 23 to 79. Study results and caveats: Low levels of normalized T-cell clonal expansion also appeared in some nonresponders.

Only one count was recorded for this clone. Its target is unknown. V lost 6 bases to trimming and J lost 2 bases, with 15 bases between them. CDR1 is SNHLY and CDR2 is FYNNEI in the germline V gene. This CDR3 is built from 15 residues. Generated by immunoSEQ multiplex PCR, the TCRdb table keeps only in-frame clones and is missing some. This table holds under 50,000 clones, approximately 90% found once. Sequencing used CD4+ or CD8+ T cells sorted from blood, obtained in a trial of the OX40 agonist ivuxolimab. The gene calls are TRBV2 and TRBJ2-3, with a tentative D call TRBD2 (5 bases). The receptor was isolated from an adult with an advanced solid tumor such as melanoma, head and neck, liver or kidney cancer. This CDR3 reads CASRDSGSTTDTQYF. DNA of the CDR3: TGTGCCAGCAGGGACTCGGGGAGTACCACAGATACGCAGTATTTT.